A selection of T cell receptor beta chains follows, all from one sample in a study of cytomegalovirus exposure and HLA in healthy donors. Clones were read by immunoSEQ multiplex PCR, and TCRdb kept only the in-frame ones, dropping some. In the table there are roughly 100,000 clones, about 88% of which are singletons. The sequencing input was PBMCs. The receptors originated from a woman between 18 and 29 years old in good health and CMV-seropositive. Both conserved end residues are part of each CDR3. Where a row states a size, it is once, few, many or the class of an expanded clone; other rows omit it.

>-|TRBJ1-4|TRBV5-1
CASSLMAGGTNEKLFF
>-|TRBJ1-1|TRBV6-1
CASSEVYRGEFF
>-|TRBJ2-7|TRBV6-1
CASRLAGDYEQYF
>-|TRBJ2-4|TRBV6-5
CASRTGKNIQYF
>-|TRBJ1-4|TRBV4-1
CASSQSGTVGEKLFF
>-|TRBJ2-7|TRBV5-1
CASSLEGVEQYF
>few|TRBJ1-4|TRBV10-1
CTTREFPLTNEKLFF
>-|TRBJ2-3|TRBV7-3
CASSFQGSYTDTQYF
>-|TRBJ2-3|TRBV5-1
CASSFTTYRDTSSTDTQYF
>-|TRBJ2-3|TRBV4-1
CASSLSDRGGWTDTQYF
>-|TRBJ1-2|TRBV21-1
CASSSNFGDGYTF
>-|TRBJ2-7|TRBV27
CASSLGGSVEQYF
>-|TRBJ2-7|TRBV9
CASSVGTSGIHEQYF
>-|TRBJ2-1|TRBV5-4
CASSSDRATAYNEQFF
>-|TRBJ1-1|TRBV21-1
CASSKDRNTEAFF
>-|TRBJ1-6|TRBV7-8
CASSLDGRENSPLHF
>-|TRBJ2-7|TRBV7-2
CASSLDGGWSYEQYF
>-|TRBJ2-1|TRBV4-1
CASSPTSGRGANEQFF
>-|TRBJ2-7|TRBV28
CASSYRDNSYEQYF
>-|TRBJ2-1|TRBV11-2
CASSSPRDEQFF
>once|TRBJ2-7|TRBV29-1
CSVRDPTGEQYF
>-|TRBJ1-1|TRBV7-2
CASVVVGDGEAFF
>-|TRBJ2-2|TRBV5-1
CASSYGLAGGPTGELFF
>-|TRBJ2-7|TRBV18
CASSPTLRGPLFSEQYF
>once|TRBJ1-2|TRBV6-5
CASSAGIYYGYTF
>-|TRBJ2-7|TRBV5-1
CASSLEAVHEQYF
>-|TRBJ1-1|TRBV10-2
CATIRGQGIMNTEAFF
>-|TRBJ2-5|TRBV5-1
CASSAKQGRETQYF
>-|TRBJ1-1|TRBV19
CASSIGAGSLAEAFF
>-|TRBJ1-1|TRBV30
CAWSNIPLNTEAFF
>once|TRBJ1-2|TRBV19
CASSTGGSGGYGYTF
>-|TRBJ2-6|TRBV2
CASSGGLGGANVLTF
>-|TRBJ1-1|TRBV28
CASSSPAGQTMNTEAFF
>few|TRBJ2-1|TRBV7-9
CASSSSGEQFF
>-|TRBJ1-5|TRBV9
CASSVVRTKRLGNQPQHF
>-|TRBJ1-4|TRBV29-1
CSVASRVGATNEKLFF
>few|TRBJ1-5|TRBV2
CASSPDRGNQPQHF
>-|TRBJ1-5|TRBV28
CASSWTGGRGNQPQHF
>-|TRBJ2-1|TRBV11-3
CASSLSSGYVDEQFF
>-|TRBJ1-1|TRBV19
CASSQLAGTGKAFF
>-|TRBJ2-3|TRBV29-1
CSVRTGGNTDTQYF
>-|TRBJ2-1|TRBV5-1
CASGLAGASYNEQFF
>few|TRBJ1-2|TRBV5-1
CASSSNGQPGSGYTF
>many|TRBJ1-3|TRBV7-9
CASSARDIYSGNTIYF
>-|TRBJ1-2|TRBV5-1
CASSLRQGGYGYTF
>-|TRBJ2-5|TRBV6-1
CASGGGAQETQYF
>-|TRBJ2-7|TRBV2
CASTSLREQYF
>-|TRBJ1-1|TRBV14
CASDLTGLDTEAFF
>once|TRBJ2-1|TRBV5-1
CASSSPDREGNEQFF
>-|TRBJ1-1|TRBV9
CASSAEAGRITEAFF
>-|TRBJ2-3|TRBV29-1
CSDRGNRGTDTQYF
>-|TRBJ2-1|TRBV5-1
CASSRDWNEQFF
>-|TRBJ2-7|TRBV7-2
CASSSPGASRYEQYF
>-|TRBJ1-2|TRBV9
CASTPWEKGVSGYTF
>-|TRBJ2-3|TRBV5-4
CASSPGALQRGGLDTQYF
>-|TRBJ1-1|TRBV6-1
CASSELGRGLTEAFF